Given below is one T cell receptor (beta chain) in context. TCRdb processed the RT-PCR reads anew with MiXCR; each CDR3 protein has one entry. Of 700,000 to 900,000 distinct CDR3 sequences in the sample, 21% were seen once. This record belongs to a study of response to subunit inactivated influenza vaccine. Trimming pared 6 bases from V and 4 bases from J, leaving 18 bases between. The CDR3 is made up of 15 amino acids. CDR1 is MNHNS and CDR2 is SASEGT in the germline V gene. The sequenced sample was PBMCs from blood, obtained roughly 5 days after vaccination. This sequence was found in a man between 50 and 59 years old who received an inactivated influenza vaccine. The chain combines TRBV6-1 with TRBJ1-2, with D maybe TRBD1 (5 bases). CDR3 region: CASRGPLVSFYGYTF. In nucleotides, the CDR3 is TGTGCCAGCAGGGGGCCGCTAGTATCCTTCTATGGCTACACCTTC.